The entry that follows covers one T cell receptor beta chain sequence. Its specificity is not known. This specimen comes from a study of PD-1 blockade in classical Hodgkin lymphoma. Findings of the study overall: CD4+ TCR diversity, unlike CD8+, rose significantly by C4D1. Patients starting nivolumab under 1 year after ASCT were excluded. Although disease activity or prior therapy may be involved, causes of the repertoire differences remain undefined.

CDR3 length: 15 residues. V was clipped by 4 bases and J by 8 bases; unmatched bases: 8. Germline-derived CDR1 and CDR2 are MNHEY and SVGAGI. The patients all showed relapse after autologous stem cell transplantation, while their brentuximab vedotin exposure varied. Classification of best responses gave complete response, partial response or progressive disease. Using immunoSEQ multiplex PCR, the repertoire was profiled, and TCRdb retains in-frame clones only, with some absent. The repertoire holds more than 9,500 clones, with about 85% as singletons. The V and J genes are TRBV6-5 and TRBJ2-1; 10 bases are a match to TRBD1. The sequence was collected from a human donor with classical Hodgkin lymphoma. The sample consisted of peripheral blood mononuclear cells (PBMCs), taken at baseline. CDR3 nucleotides: TGTGCCAGCAGTTCTCTCCGGGACAGGGGTTATGAGCAGTTCTTC. As protein: CASSSLRDRGYEQFF.